This T cell receptor beta chain was recorded in a study of OX40 agonist ivuxolimab in advanced cancers. Whole-study context: Patients' therapy was ivuxolimab, an antibody that acts as an agonist of OX40 (CD134). Study-wide results and limits: On average, CD8+ T cells showed a greater number of expanded clones than CD4+.

The protocol was immunoSEQ multiplex PCR, while the TCRdb copy is restricted to in-frame clones and leaves out a portion. Altogether about 19,000 clones are present, 86% being singletons, with the ten largest covering more than 10%. Researchers took blood at baseline, on cycle 4 day 1, and on cycle 7 day 1. About this clone itself: No antigen is known for it.

The CDR3 is 15 amino acids. Germline lookup yields CDR1 SGHAT and CDR2 FQNNGV. J lost 3 bases, V lost 0 bases, and 4 bases had no gene match. This receptor was identified in an adult with an advanced solid tumor such as melanoma, head and neck, liver or kidney cancer. This rearrangement joins TRBV11-2 to TRBJ2-7; 8 positions match TRBD2. The material was CD4+ or CD8+ T cells sorted from blood, obtained in a trial of the OX40 agonist ivuxolimab. CDR3 nucleotide sequence: TGTGCCAGCAGCTTAGATGCCCTAGCGGGCTACGAGCAGTACTTC. Its translation is CASSLDALAGYEQYF.